Shown below are 10 T cell receptor beta chains from a single sample sequenced in a study of T cells in Graves' hyperthyroidism and ophthalmopathy. TCR beta CDR3 sequences were amplified from RNA transcripts. Primed by the HTBI set, a first-round RT-PCR was run on the TCR CDR3. One entry per CDR3 protein results from TCRdb running MiXCR on the multiplex PCR reads. The data show fewer than 450,000 distinct CDR3 sequences, roughly 15% seen once. Source material: blood. These receptors were collected from a woman under 40 with Graves' hyperthyroidism that later progressed to Graves' ophthalmopathy.

This clonotype was detected many times. This chain joins TRBV28 and TRBJ2-2, with D maybe TRBD1 (6 bases). In germline, CDR1 is MDHEN, CDR2 SYDVKM. Trimming removed 2 bases from V and 6 bases from J, with 10 bases in between. The CDR3 runs 14 residues. CDR3 bases: TGTGCCAGCAGTTTACTCACAGGGTCCGGGGAGCTGTTTTTT. It translates to CASSLLTGSGELFF.

In regard to this clonotype: This may stem from a read error, because a much larger clone lies one nucleotide away. This chain uses TRBV6-2 or TRBV6-3 with TRBJ1-1; D remains ambiguous. Germline values: CDR1 MNHEY, CDR2 SVGEGT. The CDR3 totals 13 residues. Here the CDR3 reads CVSSYSAVTEAFF. DNA for the CDR3: TGTGTCAGCAGTTACTCGGCAGTCACTGAAGCTTTCTTT.

This clonotype was seen ten or more times. The rearrangement joins TRBV12-3 or TRBV12-4 to TRBJ1-1, with a tentative D call TRBD1 (5 bases). The CDR3 spans 21 residues. Trimming shortened V by 5 bases and J by 3 bases, and 34 bases separated the two germline ends. CDR3 in DNA: TGTGCCAGCAGTCAATCAATCCTACCCGGGGCCAGGACGCTACATGACACTGAAGCTTTCTTT. The encoded protein is CASSQSILPGARTLHDTEAFF.

This clonotype was recorded at least ten times. The J gene is TRBJ2-1, the V gene TRBV28, with TRBD1 matching over 7 bases. Germline V lookup: CDR1 MDHEN, CDR2 SYDVKM. This CDR3 region has 16 residues. The trim removed 5 bases at V and 4 bases at J, leaving 11 bases unmatched. The CDR3 is CASSPTGDTYYNEQFF. In DNA form, the CDR3 reads TGTGCCAGCAGTCCTACAGGGGACACTTATTACAATGAGCAGTTCTTC.

The sample holds a few counts of this clonotype. The V and J genes are TRBV11-2 and TRBJ2-5; the D gene is possibly TRBD1 (5 bases). V was clipped by 3 bases and J by 2 bases, with 13 bases between them. The germline V gene encodes CDR1 SGHAT and CDR2 FQNNGV. The CDR3 is made up of 15 amino acids. CDR3 nucleotide sequence: TGTGCCAGCAGCTTTGACCCCAGGGATCAAGAGACCCAGTACTTC. Its translation: CASSFDPRDQETQYF. Looking up the rest from reference TRBV11-2 and TRBJ2-5 gives the full variable domain: EAGVAQSPRYKIIEKRQSVAFWCNPISGHATLYWYQQILGQGPKLLIQFQNNGVVDDSQLPKDRFSAERLKGVDSTLKIQPAKLEDSAVYLCASSFDPRDQETQYFGPGTRLLVL.

The chain has TRBV19 and TRBJ1-1; a possible D gene is TRBD1 (5 bases). The CDR3 is 13 amino acids. Trimming pared 10 bases from V and 3 bases from J, leaving 15 bases between. The germline CDR1 and CDR2 sequences are LNHDA and SQIVND (reference sequence). Here the CDR3 reads CATLGRGYTEAFF. The CDR3 region has the DNA TGTGCCACCCTCGGGCGGGGGTACACTGAAGCTTTCTTT.

The gene calls are TRBV20-1 and TRBJ2-3; TRBD2 matches 10 bases. The germline CDR1 and CDR2 sequences are DFQATT and SNEGSKA (reference sequence). The V gene end was trimmed by 5 bases and the J gene end by 4 bases; junction bases not matched to a gene: 6. The CDR3 has 14 amino acids. CDR3 nucleotide sequence: TGCAGTGCTCGAGCGGGAGGGCCTTCAGATACGCAGTATTTT. Translated: CSARAGGPSDTQYF.

The chain uses TRBV30 and TRBJ2-7; 7 bases align to TRBD2. With V trimmed by 3 bases and J by 4 bases, 12 bases remained unmatched. The CDR3 runs 15 residues. Per germline, CDR1 GTSNPN and CDR2 SVGIG (reference sequence). This CDR3 reads CAWSSSAGEYYEQYF. The CDR3 nucleotides are TGTGCCTGGAGCTCCTCGGCGGGGGAGTATTACGAGCAGTACTTC.

Many counts were recorded for this clonotype. The chain joins TRBV24-1 to TRBJ2-2, with D possibly being TRBD1 (6 bases). The V gene lost 5 bases and the J gene lost 5 bases, with 11 bases spanning the gap. This CDR3 contains 14 residues. Germline V gene sequence: CDR1 KGHDR, CDR2 SFDVKD. The CDR3 is CATSGQENTGELFF. Here the CDR3 DNA reads TGTGCCACCAGTGGACAGGAAAATACCGGGGAGCTGTTTTTT.

V gene TRBV7-6 combines with J gene TRBJ2-7; no clear D gene. The ends were cut back, 4 bases at V and 4 bases at J, with 11 bases in the middle. Germline-derived CDR1 and CDR2 are SGHVS and FNYEAQ. CDR3 size: 13 residues. The CDR3 sequence is CASSSLPLYEQYF. The CDR3 coding sequence is TGTGCCAGCAGCTCCCTCCCACTGTACGAGCAGTACTTC.